This T cell receptor beta chain stems from a study of T cell changes during pregnancy in multiple sclerosis. V lost 6 bases and J lost 0; bases outside the gene matches: 11. The germline CDR1 and CDR2 sequences are SGHAT and FQNNGV. CDR3 length equals 19 residues. The table came from immunoSEQ multiplex PCR; TCRdb's copy has only in-frame clones and leaves some out. The profile shows 35,000 to 50,000 clones, around 93% of them singletons. This clonotype was obtained from a female donor in good health, enrolled as a control in a pregnancy study. V gene TRBV11-2 combines with J gene TRBJ2-2, with TRBD2 identical over 12 bases. This specimen was CD4+ T cells from peripheral blood mononuclear cells, taken in the third trimester of pregnancy. CDR3 bases: TGTGCCAGCAGGAGACCCAGACTAGCGGGAGTTTCGAACACCGGGGAGCTGTTTTTT. This encodes CASRRPRLAGVSNTGELFF.